This is a list of T cell receptor beta chains from one sample in a study of T cell responses to AZD1222 COVID-19 vaccine. Generated by immunoSEQ multiplex PCR, the TCRdb table keeps only in-frame clones and is missing some. The profile shows approximately 94,000 clones, about 87% of them singletons. Sequencing was performed on peripheral blood, taken on day 0 of AZD1222 vaccination. Receptors originate from an adult in good health. Both conserved end residues are part of each CDR3. D genes are given only for firm matches. Size values are once, few and many counts, or a class for expanded clones, and some rows have none.

v_call	j_call	d_call	clone_size	cdr3_aa	cdr3_nt
TRBV6-2/TRBV6-3	TRBJ2-7	-	-	CASSPGTGTSGRLYEQYF	TGTGCCAGCAGCCCCGGGACAGGGACCAGCGGGAGGCTTTACGAGCAGTACTTC
TRBV10-3	TRBJ2-7	TRBD1	-	CAISPGTGISREQYF	TGTGCCATCAGCCCCGGGACAGGGATCTCGAGAGAGCAGTACTTC
TRBV3-1/TRBV3-2	TRBJ1-1	-	-	CASSPTGRNTEAFF	TGTGCCAGCAGCCCCACAGGGAGGAACACTGAAGCTTTCTTT
TRBV5-1	TRBJ1-1	-	-	CASSLGGGGTEAFF	TGCGCCAGCAGCTTGGGAGGGGGTGGCACTGAAGCTTTCTTT
TRBV6-5	TRBJ1-5	-	-	CASSLRDSNQPQHF	TGTGCCAGCAGTCTCCGGGACAGCAATCAGCCCCAGCATTTT
TRBV20-1	TRBJ2-1	-	once	CSARTNFEQFF	TGCAGTGCTAGAACCAACTTTGAGCAGTTCTTC
TRBV29-1	TRBJ2-7	TRBD2	-	CSVEGLAGNYEQYF	TGCAGCGTTGAGGGACTAGCGGGAAACTACGAGCAGTACTTC
TRBV28	TRBJ1-5	TRBD1	few	CASSPLRTGGGNQPQHF	TGTGCCAGCAGTCCCCTTAGGACAGGGGGTGGGAATCAGCCCCAGCATTTT
TRBV11-3	TRBJ2-7	TRBD1	-	CASSPPGTGGREQYF	TGTGCCAGCAGCCCACCCGGGACAGGGGGGCGCGAGCAGTACTTC
TRBV7-2	TRBJ2-7	-	once	CASSARPRGGYEQYF	TGTGCCAGCAGCGCCCGCCCAAGGGGGGGCTACGAGCAGTACTTC
TRBV7-9	TRBJ2-7	-	-	CASSPADSQDLYEQYF	TGTGCCAGCAGCCCAGCCGACAGCCAAGACTTATACGAGCAGTACTTC
TRBV28	TRBJ2-6	-	-	CASRPTWGSGANVLTF	TGTGCCAGCAGGCCAACGTGGGGGTCCGGGGCCAACGTCCTGACTTTC
TRBV3-1/TRBV3-2	TRBJ1-1	-	-	CASSQYAEAFF	TGTGCCAGCAGCCAGTACGCTGAAGCTTTCTTT
TRBV4-3	TRBJ2-3	TRBD1	-	CASSQQQGAGSDTQYF	TGCGCCAGCAGCCAGCAACAGGGGGCTGGCTCAGATACGCAGTATTTT
TRBV4-1	TRBJ2-2	-	-	CASSLGQGNSGELFF	TGCGCCAGCAGCCTCGGGCAGGGTAATTCCGGGGAGCTGTTTTTT
TRBV7-2	TRBJ2-3	-	once	CASSLDGRTSTDTQYF	TGTGCCAGCAGCTTAGACGGGCGAACTAGCACAGATACGCAGTATTTT
TRBV4-3	TRBJ2-2	TRBD1	once	CASSQDVGTGVAGELFF	TGCGCCAGCAGCCAAGATGTGGGGACAGGGGTGGCCGGGGAGCTGTTTTTT
TRBV7-2	TRBJ2-2	TRBD2	-	CASSLLGLAGLRDTGELFF	TGTGCCAGCAGCCTCTTGGGGCTAGCGGGCTTGAGGGACACCGGGGAGCTGTTTTTT
TRBV29-1	TRBJ1-5	-	-	CSVGAGIDQPQHF	TGCAGCGTTGGTGCTGGGATTGATCAGCCCCAGCATTTT
TRBV19	TRBJ2-5	TRBD2	-	CASSPTIAGYQETQYF	TGTGCCAGTAGTCCCACGATAGCGGGTTACCAAGAGACCCAGTACTTC
TRBV7-9	TRBJ1-1	-	-	CARVPGTPYYTEAFF	TGTGCCAGAGTACCCGGGACACCATATTACACTGAAGCTTTCTTT
TRBV7-9	TRBJ1-5	TRBD1	-	CASSLEGAAHQPQHF	TGTGCCAGCAGCTTAGAGGGGGCAGCCCATCAGCCCCAGCATTTT
TRBV19	TRBJ2-1	TRBD1	-	CASARSVVGTGGYNEQFF	TGTGCCAGTGCCAGATCGGTGGTCGGGACAGGGGGCTACAATGAGCAGTTCTTC
TRBV5-1	TRBJ2-1	-	-	CASSLGTSYNEQFF	TGCGCCAGCAGCTTGGGTACTAGCTACAATGAGCAGTTCTTC
TRBV7-2	TRBJ2-5	-	-	CASSLDRQETQYF	TGTGCCAGCAGCTTAGACAGACAAGAGACCCAGTACTTC
TRBV27	TRBJ1-5	TRBD1	-	CASSLSGQGAFPQHF	TGTGCCAGCAGTTTATCGGGCCAGGGGGCTTTCCCCCAGCATTTT
TRBV28	TRBJ1-5	-	-	CASSWEGGQQHF	TGTGCCAGCAGTTGGGAGGGAGGACAGCAGCATTTT
TRBV27	TRBJ1-5	TRBD1	-	CASSLTGTGAQPQHF	TGTGCCAGCAGTCTCACCGGGACAGGGGCTCAGCCCCAGCATTTT
TRBV10-1	TRBJ2-2	-	-	CASKGGSTGELFF	TGCGCCAGCAAGGGGGGGTCCACCGGGGAGCTGTTTTTT
TRBV28	TRBJ1-5	-	-	CASSLGDRNQPQHF	TGTGCCAGCAGTTTGGGCGATCGCAATCAGCCCCAGCATTTT
TRBV19	TRBJ2-5	-	-	CASSIAGPRRTQYF	TGTGCCAGTAGTATAGCGGGACCCCGCCGGACCCAGTACTTC
TRBV24-1	TRBJ2-1	-	-	CATRASSYNEQFF	TGTGCCACCAGGGCGAGCTCCTACAATGAGCAGTTCTTC